This TCR beta chain originates from a study of T cells of healthy individuals. A note on this clonotype: This clone may be a read error of a much larger clone one base away.

TCRdb independently ran MiXCR on the 5' RACE reads; one entry per CDR3 protein. The top ten hold 4% to 5% of the sample, which has some 69,000 distinct CDR3 sequences, about 16% seen once. CDR1 SGHTA and CDR2 FQGNSA come from the germline V gene. The CDR3 sequence is 16 residues long. The sequence came from a human donor in good health. The rearrangement joins TRBV7-2 to TRBJ1-6, with D possibly matching TRBD1 (6 bases). The CDR3 region has the DNA TGTGCCAGCAGCTCCTATCCGGGGGCTTATAATTCACCCCTCAACTTT. Translated, it gives CASSSYPGAYNSPLNF.